The clone carrying this T cell receptor (beta chain) occurred many times. Antigen specificity is unknown. CDR3 length: 13 amino acids. V lost 11 bases and J lost 6; bases outside the gene matches: 9. These data originate in a study of identical twins. Unique molecular identifiers were present on cDNA, and template switching added a universal primer site. MiXCR, run by TCRdb on the 5' RACE reads, gives a single entry per CDR3 protein. The sample carries around 670,000 distinct CDR3 sequences, around 6% recorded once. General observations from the study: The study found that models underestimated out-of-frame TCR alpha sharing in monozygotic twins. The presence of invariant MAIT and iNKT cells could partly confound analyses of zero-insertion sequences. Fewer insertions marked abundant cord blood beta clonotypes; young adult naive trended weakly, memory not at all.

The specimen sequenced was naive T cells sorted from blood. The TCR sequence derives from a man aged 18 to 30 in good health. The chain uses TRBV12-3 or TRBV12-4 and TRBJ2-1, with TRBD2 identical over 8 bases. CDR3 protein: CAVKAGATNEQFF. The CDR3 nucleotides read TGTGCCGTTAAAGCGGGAGCGACCAATGAGCAGTTCTTC.